This is a list of T cell receptor beta chains from one sample in a study of cytomegalovirus exposure and HLA in healthy donors. Repertoires were generated with immunoSEQ multiplex PCR, while TCRdb's copy carries only in-frame clones and drops some. The data contain approximately 170,000 clones, approximately 81% of them seen just once; the ten biggest clones take up approximately 2.5%. Material for sequencing was PBMCs. The origin of the receptors is a man in his thirties or forties in good health and CMV-seropositive. Both conserved end residues are part of each CDR3. D genes are given only for firm matches. Size is stated for part of the rows, as once, few or many counts, or as a class when the clone is expanded.

V gene,J gene,D gene,clone size,CDR3 protein,CDR3 DNA
TRBV5-6,TRBJ2-1,TRBD2,-,CASRWSGGGRMNEQFF,TGTGCCAGCAGGTGGAGCGGGGGGGGGCGTATGAATGAGCAGTTCTTC
TRBV4-2,TRBJ2-1,TRBD2,once,CASSQRSVLARYPSSYNEQFF,TGTGCCAGCAGCCAAAGGTCCGTACTAGCGAGATACCCGAGCTCCTACAATGAGCAGTTCTTC
TRBV6-5,TRBJ2-7,-,-,CASSSLDSYEQYF,TGTGCCAGCAGTTCACTCGACAGCTACGAGCAGTACTTC
TRBV7-9,TRBJ2-3,TRBD2,-,CASSLPSGRDLSTDTQYF,TGTGCCAGCAGCTTACCTAGCGGGAGGGACCTTAGCACAGATACGCAGTATTTT
TRBV5-1,TRBJ2-3,-,-,CASSLTQARTYTDTQYF,TGCGCCAGCAGCTTGACCCAGGCCCGCACCTACACAGATACGCAGTATTTT
TRBV11-2,TRBJ2-1,TRBD1,-,CASSVGFRDRYNEQFF,TGTGCCAGCAGCGTAGGATTCCGGGACAGGTACAATGAGCAGTTCTTC
TRBV5-6,TRBJ2-5,-,once,CASSLTGGAGGPGEETQYF,TGTGCCAGCAGCCTGACAGGGGGAGCGGGAGGGCCAGGGGAAGAGACCCAGTACTTC
TRBV19,TRBJ2-7,-,-,CASRQTGEGHEQYF,TGTGCCAGTAGGCAGACAGGGGAGGGCCACGAGCAGTACTTC
TRBV5-1,TRBJ2-2,-,-,CASSSNYGTGELFF,TGCGCCAGCAGCTCGAATTACGGGACCGGGGAGCTGTTTTTT
TRBV5-1,TRBJ1-1,-,-,CASSDDGGNTEAFF,TGTGCCAGCAGCGACGACGGAGGAAACACTGAAGCTTTCTTT
TRBV2,TRBJ1-2,-,-,CASSGYPGYGYTF,TGTGCCAGCAGTGGATACCCGGGATATGGCTACACCTTC
TRBV5-1,TRBJ2-3,TRBD1,-,CASSLGDRGGDTQYF,TGCGCCAGCAGCTTGGGGGACAGGGGGGGAGATACGCAGTATTTT
TRBV19,TRBJ1-1,TRBD1,-,CASRLQGQGNTEAFF,TGTGCCAGTAGGCTACAGGGGCAGGGGAACACTGAAGCTTTCTTT